A single TCR beta chain is shown here with its context. The data are from a study of sequential checkpoint blockade in melanoma. Overall study context: Patients were randomized 1:1 to nivolumab-then-ipilimumab or ipilimumab-then-nivolumab first-line.

Indicated treatment: randomized to nivolumab then ipilimumab (arm A) or the reverse (arm B). DNA-damaging chemotherapy had not been given to any patient beforehand. PBMC sorting kept live CD3+CD8+ cells without CD19 or CD56. Germline V gives CDR1 MNHEY, CDR2 SMNVEV (reference sequence). V was trimmed by 3 bases and J by 2 bases, leaving 7 bases between them. The CDR3 spans 13 residues. Measured with immunoSEQ multiplex PCR; TCRdb has only the in-frame clones, and not every one. Among 20,000 to 25,000 clones, approximately 68% were seen once, and the ten largest hold 15% to 20%. The starting material was CD8+ T cells sorted from blood (inferred from file names), obtained from a patient given nivolumab and ipilimumab in sequence. The TCR was taken from a human donor with melanoma. The chain carries TRBV27 and TRBJ1-2, with D maybe TRBD1 (6 bases). In nucleotides, the CDR3 is TGTGCCAGCAGTTTTACAGGGAACTATGGCTACACCTTC. It yields the protein CASSFTGNYGYTF.